These 26 T cell receptor beta chains originate from one sample sequenced in a study of cytomegalovirus exposure and HLA in healthy donors. The study ran its PCR with 60 Vbeta and 13 Jbeta primers. Only in-frame clones appear in the TCRdb table, and some are missing; sequencing was by immunoSEQ multiplex PCR. The sample shows about 120,000 clones, 75% to 90% of them seen only once. Sequencing was done on a sample of PBMCs. These receptors all come from a man aged 45-60 years in good health and CMV-seronegative.

V usage is TRBV19 and J usage is TRBJ2-2; TRBD1 matches at 12 bases. Germline lookup yields CDR1 LNHDA and CDR2 SQIVND (reference sequence). J was trimmed by 4 bases and V by 6 bases; bases with no gene match: 9. This CDR3 has 17 residues. The CDR3 sequence: CASSFRDRGRSTGELFF. CDR3 sequence (DNA): TGTGCCAGTAGCTTCCGGGACAGGGGGCGGAGCACCGGGGAGCTGTTTTTT.

The chain has TRBV5-6 and TRBJ2-1; possible D gene TRBD1, 5 bases. The CDR3 is 12 residues long. Germline V gives CDR1 SGHDT, CDR2 YYEEEE. The ends were cut back, 4 bases at V and 9 bases at J, with 11 bases in the middle. The CDR3 is CASSRTRIEQFF. As DNA, the CDR3 is TGTGCCAGCAGCCGGACACGGATTGAGCAGTTCTTC.

The rearrangement uses TRBV5-1 and TRBJ2-3; D perhaps matches TRBD1 (5 bases). With 0 bases removed from V and 2 bases from J, the gap between germline ends came to 7 bases. Germline-derived CDR1 and CDR2 are SGHRS and YFSETQ. The length of the CDR3 is 14 residues. Here the CDR3 reads CASSLDRTTDTQYF. The CDR3 nucleotides read TGCGCCAGCAGCTTGGACAGGACCACAGATACGCAGTATTTT.

CDR3: CASSPEIRVVGTQYF. Here the CDR3 DNA reads TGTGCCAGCAGCCCCGAAATCAGGGTAGTTGGGACCCAGTACTTC. The chain uses TRBV5-4 and TRBJ2-5; D is possibly TRBD1 (5 bases). Germline V gene data show CDR1 as SGHNT and CDR2 as YYREEE (reference sequence). This CDR3 has 15 residues. V gave up 4 bases and J gave up 7 bases, with 20 bases separating them.

The V and J genes are TRBV5-6 and TRBJ2-7; 12 nucleotides match TRBD1. J lost 4 bases, V lost 4 bases, and 9 bases had no gene match. Germline V lookup: CDR1 SGHDT, CDR2 YYEEEE. The CDR3 loop spans 16 amino acids. Here the CDR3 reads CASSQGQGAPPYEQYF. The CDR3 nucleotides read TGTGCCAGCAGCCAGGGACAGGGGGCTCCCCCGTACGAGCAGTACTTC.

The V and J genes are TRBV7-2 and TRBJ1-4; D possibly corresponds to TRBD1 (5 bases). This CDR3 contains 16 residues. The germline V gene encodes CDR1 SGHTA and CDR2 FQGNSA. The V end was cut by 5 bases, the J end by 0 bases, with 13 bases between. This CDR3 is CASSQHGAATNEKLFF. For the CDR3, the DNA is TGTGCCAGCAGCCAACATGGGGCAGCAACTAATGAAAAACTGTTTTTT.

The rearrangement links TRBV27 to TRBJ2-7, with TRBD2 identical over 7 bases. Germline CDR1 reads MNHEY; CDR2 reads SMNVEV (reference sequence). The CDR3 contains 18 residues. Trimming at V came to 3 bases and at J to 0 bases, leaving 14 bases not matched to a gene. This CDR3 is CASSFGGTALGRSYEQYF. The CDR3 DNA sequence: TGTGCCAGCAGTTTCGGGGGGACGGCCTTGGGCCGCTCCTACGAGCAGTACTTC.

This rearrangement joins TRBV7-2 to TRBJ1-1; no clear D gene. With 2 bases removed from V and 8 bases from J, the gap between germline ends came to 12 bases. Per germline, CDR1 SGHTA and CDR2 FQGNSA. The CDR3 has 13 amino acids. Written as DNA, the CDR3 is TGTGCCAGCAGCTTAATCGGGAGGGCAGAAGCTTTCTTT. Translation: CASSLIGRAEAFF.

The CDR3 sequence: CASSEFPGGAGATYPKNIQYF. DNA for the CDR3: TGTGCCAGCAGTGAATTCCCCGGGGGAGCGGGGGCCACTTATCCCAAAAACATTCAGTACTTC. The chain couples TRBV6-1 to TRBJ2-4; the match to TRBD2 covers 8 bases. This CDR3 has 21 amino acids. Unmatched junction bases numbered 20, after V lost 2 bases and J lost 2 bases. Germline V gene lookup returns CDR1 MNHNS and CDR2 SASEGT.

V usage is TRBV14 and J usage is TRBJ2-1; 11 bases align to TRBD2. This CDR3 spans 17 amino acids. CDR1 and CDR2 from the germline V gene are SGHDN and FVKESK. After removal of 4 bases from V and 9 bases from J, the junction contained 14 bases not matched to a gene. In DNA form, the CDR3 reads TGTGCCAGCAGCCCCTTAGAGGTAGCGGGAGGGCTGGGTGAGCAGTTCTTC. Protein sequence: CASSPLEVAGGLGEQFF.

This clone showed up just a few times. The gene calls are TRBV6-1 and TRBJ1-2, with a weak D call TRBD1 (5 bases). Germline CDR1 MNHNS, CDR2 SASEGT. V shed 2 bases and J shed 3 bases, with 7 bases lying between them. CDR3 length: 13 residues. The CDR3 is CASSERGDYGYTF. CDR3 sequence (DNA): TGTGCCAGCAGTGAACGGGGGGACTATGGCTACACCTTC.

V gene TRBV7-6 combines with J gene TRBJ2-1; 9 nucleotides line up with TRBD1. Germline-derived CDR1 and CDR2 are SGHVS and FNYEAQ. CDR3 length equals 14 residues. V lost 5 bases, J lost 4 bases, and 3 bases stayed unmatched. Here the CDR3 DNA reads TGTGCCAGCAGCCCGGGACAGGGTTACAATGAGCAGTTCTTC. Residues: CASSPGQGYNEQFF. The full variable domain, completed using reference TRBV7-6 and TRBJ2-1, is GAGVSQSPRYKVTKRGQDVALRCDPISGHVSLYWYRQALGQGPEFLTYFNYEAQQDKSGLPNDRFSAERPEGSISTLTIQRTEQRDSAMYRCASSPGQGYNEQFFGPGTRLTVL.

The rearrangement links TRBV5-1 to TRBJ2-3, with 7 bases identical to TRBD2. The CDR3 length is 17 residues. CDR1 and CDR2 from the germline V gene are SGHRS and YFSETQ. The V segment lost 3 bases and the J segment 0 bases; nucleotides outside the gene matches: 10. The chain's CDR3 is CASSSATGGSSTDTQYF. CDR3 bases: TGCGCCAGCAGCTCCGCAACGGGGGGATCTAGCACAGATACGCAGTATTTT.

This clone was picked up one time. This CDR3 reads CASSLGLAAYNEQFF. The CDR3 coding sequence is TGTGCCAGCAGCTTAGGACTAGCGGCCTACAATGAGCAGTTCTTC. The chain employs TRBV7-7 and TRBJ2-1; 9 bases map to TRBD2. The trim removed 1 base at V and 2 bases at J, leaving 0 bases unmatched. The germline CDR1 and CDR2 sequences are SSHAT and FNYEAQ (reference sequence). The CDR3 runs to 15 residues.

The chain is built from TRBV19 and TRBJ1-5; D might be TRBD1 (6 bases). The CDR3 extends over 14 amino acids. The V end lost 2 bases, the J end lost 3 bases, and 8 bases lay between the germline ends. Per germline, CDR1 LNHDA and CDR2 SQIVND (reference sequence). The CDR3 region is CASSIRQDNQPQHF. Here the CDR3 DNA reads TGTGCCAGTAGTATAAGACAGGACAATCAGCCCCAGCATTTT.

V gene TRBV19 combines with J gene TRBJ2-2; TRBD2 aligns across 7 bases. The V segment lost 4 bases and the J segment 4 bases; nucleotides outside the gene matches: 6. Looked up from germline, CDR1 is LNHDA and CDR2 is SQIVND (reference sequence). CDR3 size: 15 residues. The CDR3 loop reads CASSREGPVTGELFF. The DNA of the CDR3 is TGTGCCAGTAGTAGGGAGGGTCCGGTCACCGGGGAGCTGTTTTTT.

The V and J genes are TRBV2 and TRBJ2-1; 8 positions agree with TRBD2. Germline CDR1 SNHLY, CDR2 FYNNEI. CDR3 length equals 19 residues. Trimming removed 6 bases from V and 6 bases from J; junction bases left unmatched: 22. The CDR3 loop is CASSHPRGLAVLRGNEQFF. DNA for the CDR3: TGTGCCAGCAGCCACCCCCGCGGACTAGCTGTGTTGCGGGGCAATGAGCAGTTCTTC.

The rearrangement uses TRBV7-9 and TRBJ2-1; TRBD2 matches 7 bases. CDR3 size: 14 residues. Germline V CDR1 and CDR2: SEHNR, FQNEAQ (reference sequence). Germline trimming cut 3 bases from V and 4 bases from J; bases unmatched to any gene: 3. The DNA for the CDR3 is TGTGCCAGCAGCTTGAGCGGGGAGTACAATGAGCAGTTCTTC. It codes for CASSLSGEYNEQFF.

This clone was observed a handful of times. The junction differs from germline at one of its ends, possibly a read error. This sequence joins TRBV7-9 and TRBJ2-7; D unresolved. There are 11 residues in the CDR3. CDR1 is SEHNR, CDR2 FQNEAQ, per germline (reference sequence). CDR3 amino acids: CSSSYRSEQYF. As DNA, the CDR3 is TGTTCCAGCAGCTATAGGAGCGAGCAGTACTTC.

The chain carries TRBV28 and TRBJ2-3, with 10 nucleotides matching TRBD1. The CDR3 consists of 17 residues. The V segment lost 4 bases and the J segment 1 base; nucleotides outside the gene matches: 8. In germline, CDR1 is MDHEN, CDR2 SYDVKM. The CDR3 DNA sequence: TGTGCCAGCAGTTACCCGACCGGGACAGGGGGCACAGATACGCAGTATTTT. Its translation: CASSYPTGTGGTDTQYF. Full variable domain (missing parts from reference TRBV28 and TRBJ2-3): DVKVTQSSRYLVKRTGEKVFLECVQDMDHENMFWYRQDPGLGLRLIYFSYDVKMKEKGDIPEGYSVSREKKERFSLILESASTNQTSMYLCASSYPTGTGGTDTQYFGPGTRLTVL.

V gene TRBV10-3 combines with J gene TRBJ1-5, with D perhaps matching TRBD1 (6 bases). The CDR3 has 15 amino acids. V lost 2 bases to trimming and J lost 0 bases, with 8 bases between them. In germline, CDR1 is ENHRY, CDR2 SYGVKD. CDR3 coding DNA: TGTGCCATCAGTGAGGGGACACCTAGCAATCAGCCCCAGCATTTT. This encodes CAISEGTPSNQPQHF.

This chain joins TRBV28 and TRBJ2-1; 10 bases line up with TRBD1. Germline V gene sequence: CDR1 MDHEN, CDR2 SYDVKM. V dropped 8 bases and J dropped 5; count of bases not matched to a gene: 9. This CDR3 is built from 15 residues. The CDR3 spells CASLGAGTGDNEQFF. DNA of the CDR3: TGTGCCAGCCTTGGCGCCGGGACAGGGGACAATGAGCAGTTCTTC.

The V gene is TRBV5-8, the J gene TRBJ2-3; TRBD2 agrees at 9 bases. The CDR3 runs 15 residues. The ends lost 5 bases at V and 3 bases at J; junction bases unmatched: 7. Germline CDR1 reads SGHTS; CDR2 reads YDEGEE. CDR3 protein: CASRLGSGGTDTQYF. DNA for the CDR3: TGTGCCAGCAGACTAGGTAGCGGGGGTACAGATACGCAGTATTTT.

This chain connects TRBV4-3 to TRBJ2-7; maybe TRBD2 (6 bases). Trimming shortened V by 0 bases and J by 5 bases, and 11 bases separated the two germline ends. Per the germline V gene, CDR1 is LGHNA and CDR2 is YSLEER. This CDR3 spans 14 amino acids. CDR3 sequence: CASSQDTSRNEQYF. CDR3 nucleotides: TGCGCCAGCAGCCAAGACACTAGCCGAAACGAGCAGTACTTC.

The genes are TRBV19 and TRBJ2-3; 12 bases line up with TRBD2. CDR1 and CDR2 (germline): LNHDA, SQIVND (reference sequence). V was clipped by 3 bases and J by 4 bases; unmatched bases: 8. The CDR3 is 17 residues long. CDR3 sequence: CASSIPSLAGGPDTQYF. CDR3 nucleotide sequence: TGTGCCAGTAGTATCCCATCACTAGCGGGGGGACCAGATACGCAGTATTTT.

In its sample, this clone was seen once. This chain links TRBV6-5 with TRBJ2-5; 7 nucleotides agree with TRBD1. Germline trimming cut 6 bases from V and 1 base from J; bases unmatched to any gene: 5. The CDR3 extends over 14 amino acids. Germline CDR1 is MNHEY and CDR2 is SVGAGI. The CDR3 protein is CASRLTGVQETQYF. In nucleotides, the CDR3 is TGTGCCAGCAGATTAACAGGGGTCCAAGAGACCCAGTACTTC.